This TCR beta chain emerged from a study of siplizumab effects on memory and regulatory T cells. Study-level results: Proliferating Tregs' suppressive function in siplizumab cultures went unconfirmed. Siplizumab gave mappable alloreactive CD4+ clones an average Treg-derived fraction of about 72%, against around 25% in controls. Naive T cells apparently outstripped memory cells in diversity and seemed major alloresponse contributors.

Details on this clone: Its antigen is still unknown.

This CDR3 region has 15 residues. The V gene lost 5 bases and the J gene lost 0 bases, with 14 bases spanning the gap. Germline values: CDR1 SGHTA, CDR2 FQGNSA. Assaying covered about 10^5 TCR templates per sample. This table comes from immunoSEQ multiplex PCR, and its TCRdb copy is limited to in-frame clones, with some not included. Of roughly 92,000 clones listed, nearly 95% were seen once; the top ten hold around 0.3%. This clonotype was sampled from a human donor in good health. The specimen was non-Treg CD4+ T cells sorted from blood. This chain connects TRBV7-2 to TRBJ2-7; a possible D gene is TRBD1 (5 bases). The CDR3 coding sequence is TGTGCCAGCAGCACGGACACTGCTCACTCCTACGAGCAGTACTTC. As protein: CASSTDTAHSYEQYF.